The T cell receptor (beta chain) described here comes from a study of Graves' ophthalmopathy and Graves' hyperthyroidism listed by TCRdb under 2018. With respect to the entire study: Stable hyperthyroidism was defined as no progression to ophthalmopathy within 18 months of follow-up. To tell Graves' ophthalmopathy apart from Graves' hyperthyroidism, and to predict which patients would progress to ophthalmopathy, the study relied on TCR beta repertoire signatures. In total, 135 blood samples were TCR-sequenced: fewer than 50 ophthalmopathy, some 72 hyperthyroidism and some 17 hyperthyroidism-to-ophthalmopathy patients. To explore V-J signatures that separate ophthalmopathy from hyperthyroidism, a discovery set of around 97 patients was enrolled, consisting of under 50 with ophthalmopathy and some 56 with stable hyperthyroidism. For independent validation, a separate cohort was made up of 18 hyperthyroidism patients plus 17 patients who later progressed from hyperthyroidism to ophthalmopathy. In five or six hyperthyroidism patients, T-cell repertoires of thyroid tissue and blood were compared. After sampling, hyperthyroidism patients received methimazole starting at 30 mg daily, and ophthalmopathy patients received high-dose intravenous methylprednisolone. Overall results and qualifications from the work: Ophthalmopathy was separated from stable hyperthyroidism by the 13-signature model with around 88% sensitivity and roughly 83% specificity in cross-validation and with 80%/75% in the test set. Most expanded thyroid clonotypes with frequency above 0.001 were also detected in blood, suggesting blood repertoires may reflect the thyroid immune response. No statistical method was used to predetermine the sample size, and group allocation was not hidden from the investigators. In validation, the model predicted ophthalmopathy progression with 55% to 71% sensitivity and roughly 72% specificity; more than ten predicted patients were CT-confirmed with GO in a median of approximately six months.

Including the terminal cysteine and phenylalanine, the CDR3 comprises 16 residues. Only CDR3 DNA is held: 48 bases, read in frame from base 1. In the germline V gene, CDR1 corresponds to SQVTM and CDR2 to ANQGSEA. V lost 6 bases and J lost 1 base; the stretch between them is 16 bases long. A remark on this clonotype: Its antigen is currently not known. No per-base quality is available; no much larger clone lies one base away.

Hyperthyroidism patients were newly diagnosed, were aged 18 to 65 years, and had a disease duration under 2 months. Anyone with other autoimmune diseases, uncontrolled infections, pregnancy or lactation was excluded from the study. Diagnosis relied on clinical symptoms, serum thyroxine, TRAb, thyroid ultrasound and orbital computed tomography. Trizol reagent was used to extract the total RNA, and its quality was then checked on an Agilent 2100 Bioanalyzer. For repertoire sequencing, the TCR beta CDR3 regions were amplified from RNA transcripts. The first round was an RT-PCR using HTBI primers with the Qiagen OneStep RT-PCR kit, and this first round was followed by a second-round multiplex PCR, then size selection and purification. Libraries were sequenced paired-end with 100 bp reads on an Illumina HiSeq2000. In the source study's methods: SOAPnuke was used to process the reads, removing any read that contained adapters or uncalled bases, had a mean Phred below 15, or lacked an exact match to the constant primer or identifier. COPE v1.2.5 was used to merge the high-quality paired reads. Each unique nucleotide sequence was defined as a clonotype, and clonotypes were aligned to IMGT TRB V, D and J references with MiTCR v1.1. Analysis was restricted to V-J combinations with a frequency above 0.0001, which covered approximately 99% of repertoires. For each V-J combination, a TCR clonal expansion and chaos score was defined as the ratio of F50 clonal expansion to chaos observed in the TCRdist matrix. Features were reduced by Welch's t-statistics and random forest to approximately 13 V-J combinations, which fed a naive Bayes classifier. The similarity between thyroid and blood repertoires was quantified using the Morisita-Horn index. TCRdb trimmed public reads at Q25 via fastp, called clones via MiXCR and kept in-frame beta chains. Entries are consolidated by CDR3 protein sequence, retaining the most common genes and DNA. TCRdb's processing, not the authors', yielded these V and J calls. Recorded for this sample are approximately 1.2 million distinct CDR3 sequences; about 36% of them occurred a single time. Around 10% of the sample is taken by the ten largest.

Recombination connected TRBV29-1 to TRBJ2-6; TRBD2 is a weak D gene call, 5 bases matching. The sequence was collected from an adult man with Graves' hyperthyroidism. The sample comprised peripheral blood or thyroid tissue (not recorded which). The CDR3 protein is CSVNGVDSSGANVLTF. The nucleotide sequence reads as follows: TGCAGCGTAAACGGGGTAGACTCTTCTGGGGCCAACGTCCTGACTTTC.